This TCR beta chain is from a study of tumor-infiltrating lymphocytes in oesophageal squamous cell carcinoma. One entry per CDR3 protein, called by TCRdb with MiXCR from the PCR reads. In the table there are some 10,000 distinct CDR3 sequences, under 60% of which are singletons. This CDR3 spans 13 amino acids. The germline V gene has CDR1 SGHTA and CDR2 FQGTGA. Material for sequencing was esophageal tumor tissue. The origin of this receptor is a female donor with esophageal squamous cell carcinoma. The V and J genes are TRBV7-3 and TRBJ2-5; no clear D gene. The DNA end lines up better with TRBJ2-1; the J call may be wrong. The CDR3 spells CASSLTGYNEQFF. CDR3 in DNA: TGTGCCAGCAGCTTAACCGGGTACAATGAGCAGTTCTTC.